This TCR beta chain is from a study of OX40 agonist ivuxolimab in advanced cancers. Whole-study context: Of the patients, three showed partial responses, one with hepatocellular carcinoma and two with cutaneous melanoma.

Points from the study as a whole: There were, on average, more expanded clones in CD8+ T cells than in CD4+. Clonal expansion among partial responders at 0.1-3.0 mg/kg ranked near the lowest.

Generated by immunoSEQ multiplex PCR, the TCRdb table keeps only in-frame clones and is missing some. The data hold about 100,000 clones, with approximately 90% observed a single time. CDR1 WNHNN and CDR2 SYGVQD come from the germline V gene (reference sequence). The CDR3 is 15 amino acids. Trimming took 4 bases from V and 4 from J, leaving 16 bases between them. Of note for this clone: Its antigen is not identified.

This TCR derives from an adult with an advanced solid tumor such as melanoma, head and neck, liver or kidney cancer. V gene TRBV10-1 combines with J gene TRBJ1-1; no clear D. This specimen consisted of CD4+ or CD8+ T cells sorted from blood, obtained in a trial of the OX40 agonist ivuxolimab. The DNA of the CDR3 is TGCGCCAGCAGTGCCCCGGGAACCGGCGGCACTGAAGCTTTCTTT. Amino acid sequence: CASSAPGTGGTEAFF.